A selection of T cell receptor beta chains follows, all from one sample in a study of T cell clones after liver transplantation. TCRdb keeps only in-frame clones here, not all; method: immunoSEQ multiplex PCR. The table has more than 95,000 clones, 90% seen once. The source was CD4+ T cells from blood, collected 12 months after liver transplant. These receptors all stem from a human patient who received a liver transplant. Some T cells here may be from the graft donor. CDR3s include the opening cysteine and the closing phenylalanine or tryptophan. The D gene is left open where the match is weak.

TRBV29-1	TRBJ1-5	TRBD1	15	CSVAPGTGNNQPQHF	TGCAGCGTTGCACCCGGGACAGGGAATAATCAGCCCCAGCATTTT
TRBV12-5	TRBJ1-1	.	13	CASGTTGGAEAFF	TGTGCTAGTGGTACGACGGGGGGAGCTGAAGCTTTCTTT
TRBV6-1	TRBJ1-1	TRBD1	14	CASSERTGYTEAFF	TGTGCCAGCAGTGAACGGACAGGATACACTGAAGCTTTCTTT
TRBV27	TRBJ2-6	.	18	CASTTWANNPSGANVLTF	TGTGCCAGCACCACATGGGCCAATAACCCATCTGGGGCCAACGTCCTGACTTTC
TRBV7-2	TRBJ2-6	.	14	CASSPLSGANVLTF	TGTGCCAGCAGCCCCCTATCTGGGGCCAACGTCCTGACTTTC
TRBV29-1	TRBJ2-3	.	15	CSVEVAQGRTDTQYF	TGCAGCGTTGAAGTTGCGCAGGGCCGCACAGATACGCAGTATTTT
TRBV14	TRBJ2-3	.	12	CASSRMRDTQYF	TGTGCCAGCAGCAGAATGAGAGATACGCAGTATTTT
TRBV7-6	TRBJ2-7	TRBD2	15	CASSPLPGGDYEQYF	TGTGCCAGCAGCCCCCTCCCGGGAGGAGATTACGAGCAGTACTTC
TRBV30	TRBJ2-5	.	13	CAWSIQGVETQYF	TGTGCCTGGAGTATCCAGGGTGTCGAGACCCAGTACTTC
TRBV7-9	TRBJ1-1	.	13	CASSLEGDTEAFF	TGTGCCAGCAGCCTAGAAGGTGACACTGAAGCTTTCTTT
TRBV28	TRBJ2-3	.	14	CASSSRDWADTQYF	TGTGCCAGCAGTTCCCGGGACTGGGCAGATACGCAGTATTTT
TRBV10-1	TRBJ2-1	.	13	CASSESTVYEQFF	TGCGCCAGCAGTGAGTCGACGGTCTATGAGCAGTTCTTC
TRBV9	TRBJ1-3	.	16	CASSPGRAGFGNTIYF	TGTGCCAGCAGCCCTGGGAGGGCCGGATTCGGAAACACCATATATTTT
TRBV7-9	TRBJ2-1	TRBD2	18	CASSPEDVLAGLRNEQFF	TGTGCCAGCAGCCCTGAAGACGTACTAGCGGGGCTTAGAAATGAGCAGTTCTTC
TRBV7-8	TRBJ1-1	.	17	CASSLAQGGRMNTEAFF	TGTGCCAGCAGCTTAGCACAAGGAGGGAGGATGAACACTGAAGCTTTCTTT